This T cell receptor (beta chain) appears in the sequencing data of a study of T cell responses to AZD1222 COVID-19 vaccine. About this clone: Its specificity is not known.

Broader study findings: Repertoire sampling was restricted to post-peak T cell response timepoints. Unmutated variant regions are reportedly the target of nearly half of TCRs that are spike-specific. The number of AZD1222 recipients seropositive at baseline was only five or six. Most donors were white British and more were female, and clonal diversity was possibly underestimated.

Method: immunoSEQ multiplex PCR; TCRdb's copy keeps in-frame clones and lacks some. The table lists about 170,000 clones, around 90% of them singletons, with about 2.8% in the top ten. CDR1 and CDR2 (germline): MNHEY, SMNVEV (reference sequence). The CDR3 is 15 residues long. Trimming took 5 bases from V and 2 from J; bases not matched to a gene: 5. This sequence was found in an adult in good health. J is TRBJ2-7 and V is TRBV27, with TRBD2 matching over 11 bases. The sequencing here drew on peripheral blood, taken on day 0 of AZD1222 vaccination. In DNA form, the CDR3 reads TGTGCCAGCAGTCCCCCGGGACTAGCGGCCTACGAGCAGTACTTC. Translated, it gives CASSPPGLAAYEQYF.